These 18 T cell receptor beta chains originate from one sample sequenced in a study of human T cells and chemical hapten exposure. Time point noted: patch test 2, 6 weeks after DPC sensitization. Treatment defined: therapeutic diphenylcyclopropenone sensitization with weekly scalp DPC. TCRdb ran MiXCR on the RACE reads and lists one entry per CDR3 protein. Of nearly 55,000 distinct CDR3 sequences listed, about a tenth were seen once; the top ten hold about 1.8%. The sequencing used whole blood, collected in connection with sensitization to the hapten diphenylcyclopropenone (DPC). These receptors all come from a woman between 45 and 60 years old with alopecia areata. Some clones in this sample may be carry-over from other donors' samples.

Here the CDR3 DNA reads TGTGCCAGCAGCTTGTCGGACAATGAGCAGTTCTTC. Protein product: CASSLSDNEQFF. The chain recombines TRBV11-2 with TRBJ2-1, with unresolved D. The germline V and J ends were trimmed by 3 bases and 5 bases, with 5 bases remaining between them. Per the germline V gene, CDR1 is SGHAT and CDR2 is FQNNGV. The CDR3 runs to 12 residues.

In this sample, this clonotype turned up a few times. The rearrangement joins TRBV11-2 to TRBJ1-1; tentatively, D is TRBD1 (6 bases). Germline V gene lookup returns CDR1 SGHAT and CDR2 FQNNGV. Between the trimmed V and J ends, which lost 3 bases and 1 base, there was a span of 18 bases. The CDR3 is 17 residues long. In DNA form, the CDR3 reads TGTGCCAGCAGCTTTGCCCTCGCAGGGGCCCCGAACACTGAAGCTTTCTTT. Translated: CASSFALAGAPNTEAFF. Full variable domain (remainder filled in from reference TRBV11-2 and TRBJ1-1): EAGVAQSPRYKIIEKRQSVAFWCNPISGHATLYWYQQILGQGPKLLIQFQNNGVVDDSQLPKDRFSAERLKGVDSTLKIQPAKLEDSAVYLCASSFALAGAPNTEAFFGQGTRLTVV.

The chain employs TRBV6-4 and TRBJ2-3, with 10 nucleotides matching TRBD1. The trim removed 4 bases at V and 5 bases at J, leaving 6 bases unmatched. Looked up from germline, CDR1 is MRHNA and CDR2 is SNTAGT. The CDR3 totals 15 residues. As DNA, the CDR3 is TGTGCCAGCAGTGGAGGACAGGGGGGAGGAGATACGCAGTATTTT. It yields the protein CASSGGQGGGDTQYF.

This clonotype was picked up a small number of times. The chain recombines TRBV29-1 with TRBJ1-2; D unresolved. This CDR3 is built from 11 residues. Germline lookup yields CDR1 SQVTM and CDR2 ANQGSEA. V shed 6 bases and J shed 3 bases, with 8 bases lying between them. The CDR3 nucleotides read TGCAGCGTCGGACGGGACTATGGCTACACCTTC. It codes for CSVGRDYGYTF.

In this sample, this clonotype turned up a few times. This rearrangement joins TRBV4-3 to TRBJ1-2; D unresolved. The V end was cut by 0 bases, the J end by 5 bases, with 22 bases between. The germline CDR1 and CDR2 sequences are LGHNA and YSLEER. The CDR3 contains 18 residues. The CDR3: CASSQDFISVRVAYGYTF. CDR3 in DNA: TGCGCCAGCAGCCAAGATTTTATCTCCGTCCGGGTGGCATATGGCTACACCTTC.

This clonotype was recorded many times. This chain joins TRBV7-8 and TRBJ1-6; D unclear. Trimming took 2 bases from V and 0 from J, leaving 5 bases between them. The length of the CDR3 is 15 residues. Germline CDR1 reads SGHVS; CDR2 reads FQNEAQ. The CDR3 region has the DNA TGTGCCAGCAGCTTAAGTCGCTCCTATAATTCACCCCTCCACTTT. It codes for CASSLSRSYNSPLHF.

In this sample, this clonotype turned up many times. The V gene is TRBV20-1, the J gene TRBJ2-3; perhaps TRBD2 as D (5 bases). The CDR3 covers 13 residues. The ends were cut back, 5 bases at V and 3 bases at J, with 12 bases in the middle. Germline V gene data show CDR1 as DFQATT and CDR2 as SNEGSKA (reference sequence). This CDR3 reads CSASRTGTDTQYF. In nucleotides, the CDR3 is TGCAGTGCTTCGCGGACTGGGACAGATACGCAGTATTTT.

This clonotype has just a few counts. The CDR3, as DNA: TGTGCCAGCAGTTTACAGAGCGGGAACACCTACAATGAGCAGTTCTTC. It is translated as CASSLQSGNTYNEQFF. V and J are TRBV28 and TRBJ2-1, with 7 bases aligning to TRBD2. Germline-derived CDR1 and CDR2 are MDHEN and SYDVKM. After removal of 2 bases from V and 2 bases from J, the junction contained 6 bases not matched to a gene. The CDR3 has 16 amino acids.

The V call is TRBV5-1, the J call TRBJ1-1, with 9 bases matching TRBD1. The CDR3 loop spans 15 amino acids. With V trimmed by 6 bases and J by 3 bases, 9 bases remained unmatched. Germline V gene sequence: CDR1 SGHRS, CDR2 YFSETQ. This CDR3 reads CASKQQGATYTEAFF. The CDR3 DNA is TGCGCCAGCAAACAACAGGGGGCAACATACACTGAAGCTTTCTTT. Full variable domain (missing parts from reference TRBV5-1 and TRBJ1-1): KAGVTQTPRYLIKTRGQQVTLSCSPISGHRSVSWYQQTPGQGLQFLFEYFSETQRNKGNFPGRFSGRQFSNSRSEMNVSTLELGDSALYLCASKQQGATYTEAFFGQGTRLTVV.

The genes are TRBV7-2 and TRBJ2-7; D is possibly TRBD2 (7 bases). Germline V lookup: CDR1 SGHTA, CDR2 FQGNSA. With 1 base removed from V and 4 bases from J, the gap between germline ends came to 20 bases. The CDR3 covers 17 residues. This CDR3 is CASSLVSGALAEYEQYF. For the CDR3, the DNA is TGTGCCAGCAGCTTAGTCTCGGGGGCGCTAGCGGAATACGAGCAGTACTTC.

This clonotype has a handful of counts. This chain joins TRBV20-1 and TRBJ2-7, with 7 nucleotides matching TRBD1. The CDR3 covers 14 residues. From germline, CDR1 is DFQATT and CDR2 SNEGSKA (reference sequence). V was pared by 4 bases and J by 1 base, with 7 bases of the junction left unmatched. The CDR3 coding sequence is TGCAGTGCTATCGACAGGGAGCTTTCCTACGAGCAGTACTTC. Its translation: CSAIDRELSYEQYF.

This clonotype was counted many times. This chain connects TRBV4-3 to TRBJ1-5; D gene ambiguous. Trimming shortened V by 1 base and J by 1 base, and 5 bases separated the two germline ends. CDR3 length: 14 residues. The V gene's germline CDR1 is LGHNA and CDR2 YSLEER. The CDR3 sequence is CASSQGGSNQPQHF. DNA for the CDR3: TGCGCCAGCAGCCAAGGAGGAAGCAATCAGCCCCAGCATTTT.

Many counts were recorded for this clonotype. The CDR3 loop reads CASNSLAGGTDTQYF. The CDR3 DNA is TGCGCCAGCAACTCCTTAGCGGGGGGGACAGATACGCAGTATTTT. This rearrangement joins TRBV10-2 to TRBJ2-3; 11 bases are a match to TRBD2. Germline V gene data show CDR1 as WSHSY and CDR2 as SAAADI. CDR3 size: 15 residues. V lost 7 bases to trimming and J lost 3 bases; unmatched junction nucleotides: 6.

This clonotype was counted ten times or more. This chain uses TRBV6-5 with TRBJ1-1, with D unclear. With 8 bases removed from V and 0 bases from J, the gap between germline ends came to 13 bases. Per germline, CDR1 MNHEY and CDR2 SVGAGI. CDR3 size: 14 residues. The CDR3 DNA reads TGTGCCAGCCAGGACGGTATAATGAACACTGAAGCTTTCTTT. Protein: CASQDGIMNTEAFF.

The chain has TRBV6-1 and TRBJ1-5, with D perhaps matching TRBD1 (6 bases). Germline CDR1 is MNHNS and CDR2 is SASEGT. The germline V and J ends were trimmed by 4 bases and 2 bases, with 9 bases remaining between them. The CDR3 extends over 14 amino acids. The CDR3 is CASSVGGGNQPQHF. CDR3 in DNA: TGTGCCAGCAGTGTAGGGGGGGGCAATCAGCCCCAGCATTTT.

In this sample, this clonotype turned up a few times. The chain's CDR3 is CASSLEGGSNQPQHF. Here the CDR3 DNA reads TGCGCCAGCAGCTTGGAAGGGGGTAGCAATCAGCCCCAGCATTTT. This chain links TRBV5-1 with TRBJ1-5; D possibly corresponds to TRBD1 (6 bases). Germline CDR1 reads SGHRS; CDR2 reads YFSETQ. V was shortened by 0 bases and J by 0 bases, with 7 bases between the two germline ends. The CDR3 consists of 15 residues.

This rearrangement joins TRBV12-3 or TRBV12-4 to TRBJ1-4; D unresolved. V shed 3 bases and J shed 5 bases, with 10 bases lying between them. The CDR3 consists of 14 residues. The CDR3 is CASSFRLANEKLFF. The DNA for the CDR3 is TGTGCCAGCAGTTTCCGTCTGGCAAATGAAAAACTGTTTTTT.

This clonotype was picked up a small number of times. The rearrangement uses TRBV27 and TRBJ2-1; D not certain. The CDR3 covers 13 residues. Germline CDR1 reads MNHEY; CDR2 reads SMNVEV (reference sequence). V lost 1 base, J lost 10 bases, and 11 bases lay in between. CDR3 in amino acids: CASSLYDRPEQFF. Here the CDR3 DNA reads TGTGCCAGCAGTTTATATGACCGCCCCGAGCAGTTCTTC.